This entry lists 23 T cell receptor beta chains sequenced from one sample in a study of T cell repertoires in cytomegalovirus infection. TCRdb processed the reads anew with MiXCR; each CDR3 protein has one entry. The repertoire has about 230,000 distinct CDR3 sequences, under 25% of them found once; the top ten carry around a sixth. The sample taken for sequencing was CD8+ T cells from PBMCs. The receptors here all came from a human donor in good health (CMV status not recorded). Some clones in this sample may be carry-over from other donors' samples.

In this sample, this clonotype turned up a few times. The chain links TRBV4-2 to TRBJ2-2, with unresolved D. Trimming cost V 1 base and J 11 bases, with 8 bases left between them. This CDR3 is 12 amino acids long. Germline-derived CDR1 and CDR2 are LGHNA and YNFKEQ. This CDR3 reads CASSQGLGELFF. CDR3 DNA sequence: TGTGCCAGCAGCCAAGGGTTAGGAGAGCTGTTTTTT.

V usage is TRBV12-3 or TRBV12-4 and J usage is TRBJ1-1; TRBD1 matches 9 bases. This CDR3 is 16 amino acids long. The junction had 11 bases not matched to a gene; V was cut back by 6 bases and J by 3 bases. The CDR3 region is CASSPLGTGWDTEAFF. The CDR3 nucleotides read TGTGCCAGCAGCCCATTGGGGACAGGGTGGGACACTGAAGCTTTCTTT.

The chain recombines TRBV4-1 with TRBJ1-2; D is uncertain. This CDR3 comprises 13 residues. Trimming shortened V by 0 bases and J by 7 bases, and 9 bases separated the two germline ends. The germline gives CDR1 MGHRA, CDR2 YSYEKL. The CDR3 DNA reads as TGCGCCAGCAGCCAAGAAATGGGCCCTGGCTACACCTTC. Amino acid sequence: CASSQEMGPGYTF.

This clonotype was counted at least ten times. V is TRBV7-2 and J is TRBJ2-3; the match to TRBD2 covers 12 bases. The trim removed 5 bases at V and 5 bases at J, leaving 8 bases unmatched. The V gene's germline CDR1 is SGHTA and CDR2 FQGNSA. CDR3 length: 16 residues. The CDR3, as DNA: TGTGCCAGCAGCCCTCCTAGCGGGGGGGCCAAAGATACGCAGTATTTT. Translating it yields CASSPPSGGAKDTQYF.

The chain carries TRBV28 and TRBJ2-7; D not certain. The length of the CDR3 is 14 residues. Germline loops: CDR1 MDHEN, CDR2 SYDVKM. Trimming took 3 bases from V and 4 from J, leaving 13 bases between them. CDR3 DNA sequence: TGTGCCAGCAGTTTTACAGAATCGGATTACGAGCAGTACTTC. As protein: CASSFTESDYEQYF. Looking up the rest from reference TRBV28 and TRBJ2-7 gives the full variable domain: DVKVTQSSRYLVKRTGEKVFLECVQDMDHENMFWYRQDPGLGLRLIYFSYDVKMKEKGDIPEGYSVSREKKERFSLILESASTNQTSMYLCASSFTESDYEQYFGPGTRLTVT.

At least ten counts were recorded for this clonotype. Here the CDR3 reads CASSRSEGFGNTIYF. CDR3 nucleotide sequence: TGTGCCAGCAGCCGATCCGAGGGCTTCGGAAACACCATATATTTT. The V and J genes are TRBV28 and TRBJ1-3; D gene unclear. V was trimmed by 6 bases and J by 4 bases, leaving 16 bases between them. CDR1 is MDHEN and CDR2 is SYDVKM in the germline V gene. The CDR3 consists of 15 residues.

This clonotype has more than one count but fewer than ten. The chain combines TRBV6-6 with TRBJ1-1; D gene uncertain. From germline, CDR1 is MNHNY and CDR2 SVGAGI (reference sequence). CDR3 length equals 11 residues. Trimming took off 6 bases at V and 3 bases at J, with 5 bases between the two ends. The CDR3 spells CASRVDTEAFF. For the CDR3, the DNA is TGTGCCAGCAGAGTGGACACTGAAGCTTTCTTT.

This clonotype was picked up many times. CDR3 nucleotides: TGTGCCAGCAGGACCGGGACAATCGAGCAGTACTTC. It codes for CASRTGTIEQYF. V gene TRBV12-3 or TRBV12-4 combines with J gene TRBJ2-7, with D possibly TRBD1 on 6 matching bases. With 6 bases removed from V and 6 bases from J, the gap between germline ends came to 12 bases. The CDR3 has 12 amino acids.

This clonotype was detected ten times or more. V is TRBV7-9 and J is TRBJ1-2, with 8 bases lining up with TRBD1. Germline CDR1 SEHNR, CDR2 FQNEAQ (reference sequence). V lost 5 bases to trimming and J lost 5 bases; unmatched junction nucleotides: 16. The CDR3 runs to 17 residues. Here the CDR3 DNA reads TGTGCCAGCAGCCCCCTCAGAGGGACAGGAAACTTGTATGGCTACACCTTC. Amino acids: CASSPLRGTGNLYGYTF.

CDR3 loop: CASSPGDGSNQPQHF. The DNA for the CDR3 is TGTGCCAGTAGTCCGGGGGACGGCAGCAATCAGCCCCAGCATTTT. The rearrangement links TRBV19 to TRBJ1-5, with D possibly TRBD1 on 5 matching bases. Germline values: CDR1 LNHDA, CDR2 SQIVND (reference sequence). The germline V and J ends were trimmed by 5 bases and 1 base, with 12 bases remaining between them. The CDR3 contains 15 residues.

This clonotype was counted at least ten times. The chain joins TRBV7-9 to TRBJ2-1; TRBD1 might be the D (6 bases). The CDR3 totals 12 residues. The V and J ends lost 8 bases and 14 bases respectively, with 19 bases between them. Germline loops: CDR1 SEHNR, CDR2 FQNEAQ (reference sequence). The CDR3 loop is CASGEERGSEFF. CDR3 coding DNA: TGTGCCAGCGGGGAAGAAAGGGGGTCCGAGTTCTTC.

The CDR3 nucleotides are TGTGCCAGCAGTTTAAATTTCGTCGAGCAGTACTTC. Protein: CASSLNFVEQYF. The chain has TRBV12-3 or TRBV12-4 and TRBJ2-7; D gene ambiguous. The CDR3 is made up of 12 amino acids. V lost 2 bases and J 6 bases, leaving 8 bases between the germline ends.

The DNA of the CDR3 is TGTGCCGAACAGGGTTTGGACACCGGGGAGCTGTTTTTT. Protein sequence: CAEQGLDTGELFF. The chain is built from TRBV28 and TRBJ2-2; D perhaps matches TRBD1 (6 bases). V lost 11 bases and J 3 bases, leaving 13 bases between the germline ends. Germline V gives CDR1 MDHEN, CDR2 SYDVKM. The CDR3 is 13 residues long.

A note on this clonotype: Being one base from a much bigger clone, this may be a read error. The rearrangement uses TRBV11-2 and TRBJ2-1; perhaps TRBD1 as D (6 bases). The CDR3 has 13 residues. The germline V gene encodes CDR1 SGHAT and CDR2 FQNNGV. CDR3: CASSFPTGLERFF. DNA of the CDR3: TGTGCCAGCAGCTTCCCTACAGGGCTCGAGCGGTTCTTC. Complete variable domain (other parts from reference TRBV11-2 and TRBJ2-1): EAGVAQSPRYKIIEKRQSVAFWCNPISGHATLYWYQQILGQGPKLLIQFQNNGVVDDSQLPKDRFSAERLKGVDSTLKIQPAKLEDSAVYLCASSFPTGLERFFGPGTRLTVL.

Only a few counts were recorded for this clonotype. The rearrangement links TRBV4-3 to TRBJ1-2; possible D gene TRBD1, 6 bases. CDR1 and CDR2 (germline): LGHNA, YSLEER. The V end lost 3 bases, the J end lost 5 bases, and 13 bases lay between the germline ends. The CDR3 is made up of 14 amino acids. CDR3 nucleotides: TGCGCCAGCAGCCAGCGGGACACGGTTTATGGCTACACCTTC. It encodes CASSQRDTVYGYTF.

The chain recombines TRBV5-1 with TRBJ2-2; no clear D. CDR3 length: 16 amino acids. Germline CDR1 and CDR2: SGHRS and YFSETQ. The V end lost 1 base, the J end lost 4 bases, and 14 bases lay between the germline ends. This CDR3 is CASSLHWAAPTGELFF. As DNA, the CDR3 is TGCGCCAGCAGCTTGCATTGGGCAGCTCCCACCGGGGAGCTGTTTTTT.

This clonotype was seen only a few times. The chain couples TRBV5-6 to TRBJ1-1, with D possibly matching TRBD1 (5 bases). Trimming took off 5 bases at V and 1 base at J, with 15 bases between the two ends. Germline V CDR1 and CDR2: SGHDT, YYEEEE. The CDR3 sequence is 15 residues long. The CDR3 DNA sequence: TGTGCCAGCAGGGACGGGGGGGACGCGAACACTGAAGCTTTCTTT. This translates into CASRDGGDANTEAFF.

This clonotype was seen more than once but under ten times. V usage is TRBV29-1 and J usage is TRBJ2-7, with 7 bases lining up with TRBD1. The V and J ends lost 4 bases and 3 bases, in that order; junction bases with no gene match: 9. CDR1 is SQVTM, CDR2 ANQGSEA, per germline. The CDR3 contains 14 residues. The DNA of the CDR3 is TGCAGCGTTGGAATAGGGACAGACTACTACGAGCAGTACTTC. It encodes CSVGIGTDYYEQYF.

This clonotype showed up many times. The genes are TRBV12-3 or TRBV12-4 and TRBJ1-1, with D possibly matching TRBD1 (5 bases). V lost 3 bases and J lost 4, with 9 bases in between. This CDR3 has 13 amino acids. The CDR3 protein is CASSFGTGTEAFF. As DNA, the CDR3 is TGTGCCAGCAGTTTTGGGACGGGCACTGAAGCTTTCTTT.

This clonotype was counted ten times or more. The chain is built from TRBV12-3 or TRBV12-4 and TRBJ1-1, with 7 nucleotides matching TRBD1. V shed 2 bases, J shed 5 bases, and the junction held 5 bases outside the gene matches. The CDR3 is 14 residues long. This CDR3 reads CASSLNPGGTEAFF. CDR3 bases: TGTGCCAGCAGTTTAAACCCAGGGGGGACTGAAGCTTTCTTT.

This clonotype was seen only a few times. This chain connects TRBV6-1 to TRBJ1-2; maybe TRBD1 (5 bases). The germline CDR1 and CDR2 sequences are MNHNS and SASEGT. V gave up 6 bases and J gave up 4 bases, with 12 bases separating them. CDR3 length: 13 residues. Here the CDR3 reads CASSGDSGYGYTF. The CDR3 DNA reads TGTGCCAGCAGCGGCGACAGTGGCTATGGCTACACCTTC.

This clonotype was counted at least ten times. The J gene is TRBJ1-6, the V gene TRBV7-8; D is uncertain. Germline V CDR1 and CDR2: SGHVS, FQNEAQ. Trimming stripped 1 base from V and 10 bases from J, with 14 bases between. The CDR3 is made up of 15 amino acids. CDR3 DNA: TGTGCCAGCAGCTTAGGGATCAGAGGCCGATCACCCCTCCACTTT. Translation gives CASSLGIRGRSPLHF.

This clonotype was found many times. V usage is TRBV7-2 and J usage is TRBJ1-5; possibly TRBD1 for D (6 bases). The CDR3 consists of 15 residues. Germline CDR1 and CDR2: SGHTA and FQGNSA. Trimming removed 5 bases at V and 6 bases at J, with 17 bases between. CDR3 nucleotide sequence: TGTGCCAGCAGCCCCTCAGGGGTGGTCTTTCAGCCCCAGCATTTT. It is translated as CASSPSGVVFQPQHF.